This is a list of T cell receptor beta chains from one sample in a study of cytomegalovirus exposure and HLA in healthy donors. Sequencing was performed with immunoSEQ multiplex PCR; in TCRdb, only in-frame clones are kept and a portion is missing. The profile shows approximately 260,000 clones, about 90% of them singletons. Sequencing was done on a sample of PBMCs. The receptors were sampled from a girl aged 2 to 9 in good health and CMV-seronegative. CDR3s include the opening cysteine and the closing phenylalanine or tryptophan. D genes are given only for firm matches. Clone size is not always given. Where it is, it says once, few, many or a class for expanded clones.

NA	12	TRBJ1-6	TRBV2	NA	TGTGCCAGCAGTGAATCACTGTCACCCCTCCACTTT	CASSESLSPLHF
NA	12	TRBJ2-3	TRBV29-1	NA	TGCAGCATTACAACAGGCACAGATACGCAGTATTTT	CSITTGTDTQYF
NA	13	TRBJ1-2	TRBV2	NA	TGTGCCAGCAGTGAGGGGCGGTGGGGAGGCTACACCTTC	CASSEGRWGGYTF
TRBD2	17	TRBJ2-1	TRBV9	NA	TGTGCCAGCAGCTCCACTAGCGGGGGGAGCTCCTACAATGAGCAGTTCTTC	CASSSTSGGSSYNEQFF
NA	14	TRBJ2-1	TRBV30	NA	TGTGCCTGGAGTGTAAGAGGGGGGGTGGATGAGCAGTTCTTC	CAWSVRGGVDEQFF
TRBD2	13	TRBJ2-1	TRBV2	NA	TGTGCCAGCAAAAGCGGGGGGTTGGATGAGCAGTTCTTC	CASKSGGLDEQFF
TRBD2	14	TRBJ2-1	TRBV7-9	NA	TGTGCCAGCAGCTTAGAGACTAGCGGGGATGAGCAGTTCTTC	CASSLETSGDEQFF
TRBD2	15	TRBJ2-3	TRBV7-2	NA	TGTGCCAGCAGCTGGGGGACTAGTGAAGAAGATACGCAGTATTTT	CASSWGTSEEDTQYF
TRBD2	15	TRBJ2-2	TRBV5-4	few	TGTGCCAGCAGTTTGCGGACTAGCGACACCGGGGAGCTGTTTTTT	CASSLRTSDTGELFF
NA	15	TRBJ1-2	TRBV19	few	TGTGCCAGTAGTATAGATCCAAAAGCGCACTATGGCTACACCTTC	CASSIDPKAHYGYTF
NA	13	TRBJ2-1	TRBV4-2	NA	TGTGCCAGCAGCCATGGGGGGGGGACAGGGCAGTTCTTC	CASSHGGGTGQFF
NA	15	TRBJ2-1	TRBV5-1	NA	TGCGCCAGCAGCTTGGAGCCCCGGTCCTACAATGAGCAGTTCTTC	CASSLEPRSYNEQFF
TRBD1	16	TRBJ1-4	TRBV12-5	NA	TGTGCTAGTGGAGCGACAGGGGGCGCAACTAATGAAAAACTGTTTTTT	CASGATGGATNEKLFF
TRBD2	17	TRBJ2-1	TRBV5-4	NA	TGTGCCAGCAGCTCTGGGACTAGCGGGAGACTGGACAATGAGCAGTTCTTC	CASSSGTSGRLDNEQFF
NA	11	TRBJ1-2	TRBV20-1	NA	TGCAGTGCTAGCGGTCCATATGGCTACACCTTC	CSASGPYGYTF
TRBD1	13	TRBJ1-4	TRBV2	NA	TGTGCCAGCTCGGACAGGGTGAATGAAAAACTGTTTTTT	CASSDRVNEKLFF
TRBD2	16	TRBJ2-5	TRBV7-8	NA	TGTGCCAGCAGCTTAGTTCAGCGGGAGCGGTATGAGACCCAGTACTTC	CASSLVQRERYETQYF
TRBD1	16	TRBJ2-5	TRBV15	few	TGTGCCACCAGCAGAGTGACAGGGCTGTACCAAGAGACCCAGTACTTC	CATSRVTGLYQETQYF
NA	14	TRBJ1-1	TRBV29-1	NA	TGCAGCGCCCGACAGATTTCGGGGAACACTGAAGCTTTCTTT	CSARQISGNTEAFF
TRBD1	14	TRBJ1-4	TRBV28	NA	TGTGCCAGCAGTATGGGACAGGGGGGGGGAAAACTGTTTTTT	CASSMGQGGGKLFF
NA	11	TRBJ2-5	TRBV28	NA	TGTGCCAGCAGTTCTATGCGGCTACCAGACTTC	CASSSMRLPDF
NA	14	TRBJ2-1	TRBV6-6	NA	TGTGCCAGCAGTTACTTCGGGGAGTACAATGAGCAGTTCTTC	CASSYFGEYNEQFF
NA	17	TRBJ2-1	TRBV5-4	NA	TGTGCCAGCAGCTTAGGGTGGCGGGACCCCACGGGCGATGAGCAGTTCTTC	CASSLGWRDPTGDEQFF
TRBD1	15	TRBJ1-2	TRBV2	NA	TGTGCCAGCAGCGACAGGGGGCCTCTTCTCGTTGGCTACACCTTC	CASSDRGPLLVGYTF
NA	15	TRBJ2-6	TRBV18	NA	TGTGCCAGCTCACCCACAGGGACCGGGGCCAACGTCCTGACTTTC	CASSPTGTGANVLTF
TRBD2	14	TRBJ2-7	TRBV19	NA	TGTGCCAGTAGTATAACCGGGACTAGCGCCGAGCAGTACTTC	CASSITGTSAEQYF
NA	16	TRBJ2-7	TRBV7-6	NA	TGTGCCAGCAGCTTATTCGCCTCCGGGAGCTCCTACGAGCAGTACTTC	CASSLFASGSSYEQYF
TRBD2	19	TRBJ2-1	TRBV7-9	NA	TGTGCCAGCAGCTTAGCTCTACTAGCGGGGTATAATCGAGGCAATGAGCAGTTCTTC	CASSLALLAGYNRGNEQFF
NA	13	TRBJ2-5	TRBV7-6	NA	TGTGCCAGCAGCGCCCAGTACCAAGAGACCCAGTACTTC	CASSAQYQETQYF
NA	16	TRBJ2-5	TRBV10-2	NA	TGCGCCAGCAGTAAATCCCCCGGGAGATTCGAAGAGACCCAGTACTTC	CASSKSPGRFEETQYF
TRBD2	13	TRBJ2-3	TRBV7-2	NA	TGTGCCAGCAGCCGAAGGACTAGTGATACGCAGTATTTT	CASSRRTSDTQYF
NA	14	TRBJ2-3	TRBV19	few	TGTGCCAGTAGTATTGGAGGGGGCACAGATACGCAGTATTTT	CASSIGGGTDTQYF
NA	12	TRBJ2-5	TRBV29-1	NA	TGCAGCGGGGGCGATTTAGGGGAGACCCAGTACTTC	CSGGDLGETQYF
NA	14	TRBJ1-2	TRBV5-4	NA	TGTGCCAGCAGCTTGGAGGACAGAGAATATGGCTACACCTTC	CASSLEDREYGYTF
NA	12	TRBJ1-2	TRBV6-5	NA	TGTGCCAGCAGCCAACATAATCGTGGCTACACCTTC	CASSQHNRGYTF
NA	11	TRBJ2-1	TRBV20-1	NA	TGCAGTGCTTGGCCGACTAATGAGCAGTTCTTC	CSAWPTNEQFF
NA	13	TRBJ2-5	TRBV2	NA	TGTGCCAGCAGGCGGGACCGACCCAGGGAGCAGTACTTC	CASRRDRPREQYF
TRBD2	16	TRBJ2-7	TRBV15	NA	TGTGCCACCAGCAGGGGACTAGCGGGAGGGCCGGGCGAGCAGTACTTC	CATSRGLAGGPGEQYF
NA	20	TRBJ1-6	TRBV4-1	NA	TGCGCCAGCAGCCAAGATCTATTTACCGGGTTGAGCTCCTATAATTCACCCCTCCACTTT	CASSQDLFTGLSSYNSPLHF
NA	14	TRBJ2-1	TRBV21-1	NA	TGTGCCAGCAGCCCGCGGGACAGGGGGAATGAGCAGTTCTTC	CASSPRDRGNEQFF
NA	14	TRBJ2-7	TRBV4-2	NA	TGTGCCAGCAGCCAAGTCTCCGGGGCCTACGAGCAGTACTTC	CASSQVSGAYEQYF
TRBD1	16	TRBJ1-6	TRBV28	NA	TGTGCCAGCAGTTTATTCCCGGACAGGGGTTATTCACCCCTCCACTTT	CASSLFPDRGYSPLHF